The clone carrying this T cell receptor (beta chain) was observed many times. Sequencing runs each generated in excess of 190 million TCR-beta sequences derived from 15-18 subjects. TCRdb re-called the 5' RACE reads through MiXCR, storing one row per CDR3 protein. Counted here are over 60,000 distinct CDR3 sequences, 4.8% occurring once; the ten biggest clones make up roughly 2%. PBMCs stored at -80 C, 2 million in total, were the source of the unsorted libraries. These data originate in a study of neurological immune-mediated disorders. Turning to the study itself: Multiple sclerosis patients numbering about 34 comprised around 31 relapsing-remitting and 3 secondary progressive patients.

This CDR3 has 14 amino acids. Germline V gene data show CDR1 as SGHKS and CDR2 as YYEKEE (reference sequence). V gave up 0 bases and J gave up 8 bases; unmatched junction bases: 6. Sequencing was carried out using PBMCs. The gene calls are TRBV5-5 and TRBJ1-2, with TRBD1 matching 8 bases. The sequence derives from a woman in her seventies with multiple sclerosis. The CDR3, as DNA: TGTGCCAGCAGCTTGGAGTCAGGGGGCGGCGGCTACACCTTC. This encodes CASSLESGGGGYTF.